Listed here is a single TCR beta chain. Its antigen remains unidentified. These data come from a study of response to subunit inactivated influenza vaccine. Germline V lookup: CDR1 MDHEN, CDR2 SYDVKM. The V segment lost 6 bases and the J segment 11 bases; nucleotides outside the gene matches: 11. CDR3 length equals 14 residues. MiXCR was run by TCRdb on the RT-PCR reads, yielding one entry per CDR3 protein. This table holds approximately 500,000 distinct CDR3 sequences, approximately 20% found once. Whole-study results and caveats: Authors suggested few new T cells are recruited by each seasonal influenza vaccination.

The same data also contributed to another study, on T cells expressing NK-cell markers. That work contributes: Generation of TCR beta cDNA was performed by 5'RACE template switching incorporating UMIs. The authors sequenced eight donors, of whom seven were HCMV-seropositive and one was seronegative. Roughly 6 donors showed dominant NKG2C+ clonotypes comprising about 1.0-7.0% of their CD8+ T cells. Researchers report these clonotypes also headed the CD3+CD56-NKG2C+ fraction in four donors.

The chain combines TRBV28 with TRBJ1-5, with TRBD1 matching 9 bases. Here the sequenced sample was CD4+ T cells sorted from PBMCs, taken approximately 12 days after vaccination. The TCR was taken from a man over 45 who received an inactivated influenza vaccine. The DNA of the CDR3 is TGTGCCAGCAGGATAGGGACAGGGCCCCCTTCCCAGCATTTT. It yields the protein CASRIGTGPPSQHF. Based on the CDR3 plus reference TRBV28 and TRBJ1-5, the full variable domain is DVKVTQSSRYLVKRTGEKVFLECVQDMDHENMFWYRQDPGLGLRLIYFSYDVKMKEKGDIPEGYSVSREKKERFSLILESASTNQTSMYLCASRIGTGPPSQHFGDGTRLSIL.